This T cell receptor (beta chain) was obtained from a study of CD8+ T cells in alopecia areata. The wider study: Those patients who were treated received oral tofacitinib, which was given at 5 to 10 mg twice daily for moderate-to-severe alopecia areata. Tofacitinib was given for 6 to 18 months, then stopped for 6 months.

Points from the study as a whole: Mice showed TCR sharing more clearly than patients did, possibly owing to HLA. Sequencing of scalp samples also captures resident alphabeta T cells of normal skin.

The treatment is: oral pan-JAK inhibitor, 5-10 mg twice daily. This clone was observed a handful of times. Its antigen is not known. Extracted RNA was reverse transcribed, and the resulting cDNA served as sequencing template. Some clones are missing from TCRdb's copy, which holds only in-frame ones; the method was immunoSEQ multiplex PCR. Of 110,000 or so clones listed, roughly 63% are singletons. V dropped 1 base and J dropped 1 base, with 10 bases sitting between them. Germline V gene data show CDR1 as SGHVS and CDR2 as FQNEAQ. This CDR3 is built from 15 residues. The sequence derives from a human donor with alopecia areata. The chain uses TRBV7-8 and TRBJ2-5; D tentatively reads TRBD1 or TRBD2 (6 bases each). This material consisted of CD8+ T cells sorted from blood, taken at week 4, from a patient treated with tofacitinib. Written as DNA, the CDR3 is TGTGCCAGCAGCTTAGACAGGGAGGCCCAAGAGACCCAGTACTTC. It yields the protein CASSLDREAQETQYF.